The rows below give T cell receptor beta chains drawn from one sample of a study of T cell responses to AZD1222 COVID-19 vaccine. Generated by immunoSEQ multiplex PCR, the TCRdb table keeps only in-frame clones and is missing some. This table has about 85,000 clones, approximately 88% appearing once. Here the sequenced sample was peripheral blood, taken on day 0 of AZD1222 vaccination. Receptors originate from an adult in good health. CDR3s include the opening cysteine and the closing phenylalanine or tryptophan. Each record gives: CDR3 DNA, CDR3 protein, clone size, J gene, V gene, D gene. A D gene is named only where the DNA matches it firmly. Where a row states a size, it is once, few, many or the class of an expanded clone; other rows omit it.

TGTGCCAGCAGTCTACTAGCGGGAGGTTCAGATACGCAGTATTTT	CASSLLAGGSDTQYF	.	TRBJ2-3	TRBV6-4	TRBD2
TGTGCCAGCAGCCGGACAGGGGGACACGAGCAGTACTTC	CASSRTGGHEQYF	once	TRBJ2-7	TRBV14	TRBD1
TGTGCCAGCAGTTATTTGCAGGGGACCCGCCAAGAGACCCAGTACTTC	CASSYLQGTRQETQYF	.	TRBJ2-5	TRBV2	.
TGTGCCAGCAGCGGCGACGGGCAGTACTTC	CASSGDGQYF	once	TRBJ2-7	TRBV25-1	.
TGTGCCAGCAGTGAAGTTCGGGACACTGAAGCTTTCTTT	CASSEVRDTEAFF	.	TRBJ1-1	TRBV2	.
TGTGCCAGCAGTCCAAATCAAAGGATTCACTACGAGCAGTACTTC	CASSPNQRIHYEQYF	.	TRBJ2-7	TRBV28	.
TGTGCCAGCAGCCTCGGGACAGGCAACTATGGCTACACCTTC	CASSLGTGNYGYTF	.	TRBJ1-2	TRBV7-2	TRBD1
TGTGCCAGCAGCTTGGGGGGGGGAAGTTCACCCCTCCACTTT	CASSLGGGSSPLHF	.	TRBJ1-6	TRBV9	.
TGTGCCAGCAGTGATAACAGTTTTAGCAATCAGCCCCAGCATTTT	CASSDNSFSNQPQHF	.	TRBJ1-5	TRBV2	.
TGTGCCAGCAGGACCCCCAATGAAAAACTGTTTTTT	CASRTPNEKLFF	.	TRBJ1-4	TRBV6-6	.
TGTGCCAGCAGCTTAGTTGGGGGCACCGCCTCTAATGAAAAACTGTTTTTT	CASSLVGGTASNEKLFF	.	TRBJ1-4	TRBV7-2	.
TGCGCCAGCAGCTTGGCCCTAGCGGGAGGGCCGCAAGATACGCAGTATTTT	CASSLALAGGPQDTQYF	.	TRBJ2-3	TRBV5-1	TRBD2
TGTGCCGCAGGGGAGGAGGGGGGAAGTAATTCACCCCTCCACTTT	CAAGEEGGSNSPLHF	.	TRBJ1-6	TRBV10-3	.
TGTGCCAGCAGCTTTACGGGGAGTGGCAATCAGCCCCAGCATTTT	CASSFTGSGNQPQHF	.	TRBJ1-5	TRBV5-6	.
TGTGCCAGCAGGGATAACCAGGGGGTAAACACTGAAGCTTTCTTT	CASRDNQGVNTEAFF	.	TRBJ1-1	TRBV6-5	TRBD1
TGTGCCAGCAGCTTAGCGCAGGGGTGGGATAATTCACCCCTCCACTTT	CASSLAQGWDNSPLHF	.	TRBJ1-6	TRBV7-8	.
TGTGCCAGCAGCCAGGACAAAGCAGGGGCTGAAGCTTTCTTT	CASSQDKAGAEAFF	.	TRBJ1-1	TRBV4-2	.
TGTGCCAGCAGCCAAGATCGGGGGACGCCCCAGCATTTT	CASSQDRGTPQHF	.	TRBJ1-5	TRBV14	.
TGTGCCAGCAGCCTTGGGATGAGTCAACGGATCGGTGAGCAGTTCTTC	CASSLGMSQRIGEQFF	.	TRBJ2-1	TRBV2	.
TGTGCCAGCAGCCGGGACAGGGACGGAGCTTTCTTT	CASSRDRDGAFF	.	TRBJ1-1	TRBV6-2/TRBV6-3	TRBD1
TGTGCCAGCAGCTTAGAACTAGCGGGGAACACCGGGGAGCTGTTTTTT	CASSLELAGNTGELFF	.	TRBJ2-2	TRBV7-6	TRBD2
TGTGCCAGTAGTACCTCCGGGACAGGGCATCAGCCCCAGCATTTT	CASSTSGTGHQPQHF	.	TRBJ1-5	TRBV19	TRBD1
TGTGCCAGCAGTTACCCTCCGGGTCTCGAGCAGTACTTC	CASSYPPGLEQYF	.	TRBJ2-7	TRBV6-2/TRBV6-3	.
TGTGCCAGCAGCCAAGAACTGCCAACTAGCGGGAGGGCCATCCCCTACAATGAGCAGTTCTTC	CASSQELPTSGRAIPYNEQFF	.	TRBJ2-1	TRBV4-2	TRBD2
TGTGCCAGCAGCCCTGGGACGGAATACGAGCAGTACTTC	CASSPGTEYEQYF	.	TRBJ2-7	TRBV11-2	.
TGTGCCAGCAGGCTAGAAACAGCCGCAACTAATGAAAAACTGTTTTTT	CASRLETAATNEKLFF	.	TRBJ1-4	TRBV27	.
TGTGCCAGCAGTGAAGCGCCCAGTTTTGGAAACACCATATATTTT	CASSEAPSFGNTIYF	once	TRBJ1-3	TRBV6-1	.
TGTGCCAGCAGCTACAGGGGCACTGAAGCTTTCTTT	CASSYRGTEAFF	.	TRBJ1-1	TRBV3-1/TRBV3-2	TRBD1
TGTGCCAGCAGCTCCGGCGGGGGAGTCTACGAGCAGTACTTC	CASSSGGGVYEQYF	.	TRBJ2-7	TRBV7-2	TRBD2
TGTGCCAGTAGCAGAACCGGGACAGGGGGCGTTCAGCCCCAGCATTTT	CASSRTGTGGVQPQHF	.	TRBJ1-5	TRBV19	TRBD1
TGTGCCAGCACCGCGGGGGGTAAGCAGTACTTC	CASTAGGKQYF	.	TRBJ2-7	TRBV7-9	TRBD2
TGTGCCAGTAGTACGTTAGGGAGAGGCTACACCTTC	CASSTLGRGYTF	.	TRBJ1-2	TRBV19	.
TGCGCCAGCAGTCCGGCTAGCGTACAAGAGACCCAGTACTTC	CASSPASVQETQYF	.	TRBJ2-5	TRBV5-1	.
TGCAGCGTTCCCGAACAGAGTTGGAGCTATGGCTACACCTTC	CSVPEQSWSYGYTF	.	TRBJ1-2	TRBV29-1	.
TGTGCCAGCAGCCAATCGCACAGGAATTCACCCCTCCACTTT	CASSQSHRNSPLHF	.	TRBJ1-6	TRBV14	.
TGTGCCAGCAGTTACGGGACTCCCTACGAGCAGTACTTC	CASSYGTPYEQYF	.	TRBJ2-7	TRBV6-5	.
TGCAGCGTATACAGGGGGCTGGGCTATGGCTACACCTTC	CSVYRGLGYGYTF	once	TRBJ1-2	TRBV29-1	TRBD1
TGTGCCAGCCGAGGGAAGGACCCCCAAGAGACCCAGTACTTC	CASRGKDPQETQYF	.	TRBJ2-5	TRBV7-9	.
TGTGCCAGCAGCCAAGCCCGGACAGGGACATACAATGAGCAGTTCTTC	CASSQARTGTYNEQFF	.	TRBJ2-1	TRBV3-1/TRBV3-2	TRBD1
TGCGCCAGCAGCTTGTGGCAGACCCTAGAGTCCGTCACTGAAGCTTTCTTT	CASSLWQTLESVTEAFF	once	TRBJ1-1	TRBV5-1	.
TGCGCCAGCAGCTTGGCCCGAAGGGGGATGGACGAGCAGTACTTC	CASSLARRGMDEQYF	.	TRBJ2-7	TRBV5-1	.
TGCGCCAGCAGCCAATCCCTAGCGGGACCATACTACGAGCAGTACTTC	CASSQSLAGPYYEQYF	.	TRBJ2-7	TRBV4-1	TRBD2
TGTGCCAGCACCACCTCGCCAACCTCTGGAAACACCATATATTTT	CASTTSPTSGNTIYF	.	TRBJ1-3	TRBV9	.
TGTGCCATCAGTGTCTCCGGGACTAGCTTTCCAAGCACAGATACGCAGTATTTT	CAISVSGTSFPSTDTQYF	.	TRBJ2-3	TRBV10-3	TRBD2
TGCGCCAGCAGCCCGGGACAGACTAACTATGGCTACACCTTC	CASSPGQTNYGYTF	.	TRBJ1-2	TRBV5-1	TRBD1
TGTGCCAGCACGAGGACTAGCGGGAAATTGGATGAGCAGTTCTTC	CASTRTSGKLDEQFF	.	TRBJ2-1	TRBV2	TRBD2
TGTGCCAGCAACACCCGGGGGTGGGGCGAGCAGTACTTC	CASNTRGWGEQYF	once	TRBJ2-7	TRBV11-1	.
TGTGCCAGCAGCTTAATAGGCGGGGTGGGCGACAATGAGCAGTTCTTC	CASSLIGGVGDNEQFF	.	TRBJ2-1	TRBV7-3	.
TGTGCCAGCTCACCAGGAAGCGGAGGGAGATACGAGCAGTACTTC	CASSPGSGGRYEQYF	.	TRBJ2-7	TRBV18	.
TGTGCCAGCTCACGAGGGCATGCGAACACCGGGGAGCTGTTTTTT	CASSRGHANTGELFF	once	TRBJ2-2	TRBV18	.
TGTGCCAGCTCTATTTTGGGGCCGGGACTAGCGGGAGGTAACACCGGGGAGCTGTTTTTT	CASSILGPGLAGGNTGELFF	.	TRBJ2-2	TRBV4-2	TRBD2
TGTGCCAGCAGCACCAGCCCCGGGGAGCTGTTTTTT	CASSTSPGELFF	.	TRBJ2-2	TRBV21-1	.